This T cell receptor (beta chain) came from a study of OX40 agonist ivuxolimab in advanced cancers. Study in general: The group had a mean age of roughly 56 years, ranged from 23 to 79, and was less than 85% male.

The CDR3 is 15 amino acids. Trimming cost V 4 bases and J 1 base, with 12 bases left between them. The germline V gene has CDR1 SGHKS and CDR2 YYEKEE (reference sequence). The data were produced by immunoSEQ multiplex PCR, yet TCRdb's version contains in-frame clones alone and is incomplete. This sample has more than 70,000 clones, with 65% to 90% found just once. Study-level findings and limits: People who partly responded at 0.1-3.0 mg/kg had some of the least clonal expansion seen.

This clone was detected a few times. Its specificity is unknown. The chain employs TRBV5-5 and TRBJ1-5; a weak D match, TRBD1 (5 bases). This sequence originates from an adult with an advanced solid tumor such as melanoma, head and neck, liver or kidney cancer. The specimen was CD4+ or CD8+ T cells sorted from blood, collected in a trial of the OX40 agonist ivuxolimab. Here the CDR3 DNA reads TGTGCCAGCAGCCGGGAGGGACGGAGCAATCAGCCCCAGCATTTT. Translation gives CASSREGRSNQPQHF. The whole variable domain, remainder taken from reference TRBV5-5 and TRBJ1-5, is DAGVTQSPTHLIKTRGQQVTLRCSPISGHKSVSWYQQVLGQGPQFIFQYYEKEERGRGNFPDRFSARQFPNYSSELNVNALLLGDSALYLCASSREGRSNQPQHFGDGTRLSIL.